These 30 T cell receptor beta chains were sequenced from one sample in a study of tumor-infiltrating lymphocytes in primary liver carcinoma. Unsorted whole blood supplied the blood RNA, and germline DNA was isolated too. Production of TCR beta cDNA used roughly 0.55 ug total RNA together with a constant-region primer. Construction of TCR beta libraries relied on three successive nested multiplex PCR rounds employing slightly modified ARM-PCR. A C-beta reverse primer was combined with TRBV1-TRBV30 forward primers in the first two PCR rounds, and each round had approximately 9 cycles. TCRdb fed the multiplex PCR reads into MiXCR, producing one record per CDR3 protein. The profile shows fewer than 350,000 distinct CDR3 sequences, around three fifths of them singletons. Sequenced sample: peripheral blood. Every receptor here comes from a man aged 35-49 years with primary liver carcinoma and hepatitis B virus infection.

This chain uses TRBV11-2 with TRBJ1-1; D not resolved. The V end was cut by 2 bases, the J end by 4 bases, with 14 bases between. The CDR3 totals 15 residues. Germline V gene lookup returns CDR1 SGHAT and CDR2 FQNNGV. CDR3 region: CASSLNLVGRTEAFF. The CDR3 DNA follows: TGTGCCAGCAGCTTAAATCTTGTAGGTCGCACTGAAGCTTTCTTT.

This clonotype came up once. A much larger clone lies a single base off, so this may be a read error. V gene TRBV6-1 combines with J gene TRBJ1-2; 11 bases line up with TRBD1. Germline lookup yields CDR1 MNHNS and CDR2 SASEGT. The CDR3 consists of 14 residues. Trimming at V came to 4 bases and at J to 7 bases, leaving 5 bases not matched to a gene. Here the CDR3 reads CASSGDRGTCGYTF. CDR3 bases: TGTGCCAGCAGTGGGGACAGGGGGACCTGTGGCTACACCTTC.

This clonotype came up once. A much larger clone sits a single nucleotide away, making a read error possible. The chain is built from TRBV6-1 and TRBJ2-7; D is undetermined. Germline V gives CDR1 MNHNS, CDR2 SASEGT. The CDR3 is 13 residues long. This chain's CDR3 is CASVKGTAYQQYF. The CDR3 nucleotides are TGTGCCAGCGTGAAAGGAACAGCCTACCAGCAGTACTTC.

The CDR3: CATSRTVSTGELFF. The DNA of the CDR3 is TGTGCCACCAGCCGGACAGTCTCCACCGGGGAGCTGTTTTTT. The chain uses TRBV24-1 and TRBJ2-2; a possible D gene is TRBD1 (6 bases). Per the germline V gene, CDR1 is KGHDR and CDR2 is SFDVKD. Deletions cut 7 bases from V and 4 bases from J, with 12 bases between. The CDR3 runs 14 residues.

The chain is built from TRBV11-3 and TRBJ2-1; D ambiguous. Germline CDR1 reads SGHNT; CDR2 reads YENEEA. The CDR3 loop spans 14 amino acids. The V and J ends lost 3 bases and 9 bases respectively, with 15 bases between them. CDR3 nucleotide sequence: TGTGCCAGCAGCTTGTTTGCTGCGATTGGTGAGCAGTTCTTC. It specifies CASSLFAAIGEQFF.

As regards this clonotype: It may be a read error: a sequence one base away is much more abundant. The chain carries TRBV6-2 or TRBV6-3 and TRBJ2-5; 7 bases line up with TRBD2. The germline V gene has CDR1 MNHEY and CDR2 SVGEGT. This CDR3 region has 14 residues. CDR3 loop: CATRGWEGVEAQYF. For the CDR3, the DNA is TGTGCCACCCGAGGGTGGGAGGGCGTAGAGGCCCAGTACTTC.

Details on this clonotype: A clone one base away is much larger, so this may be a read error. This chain links TRBV4-2 with TRBJ1-2; 7 nucleotides align to TRBD1. The V gene end was trimmed by 2 bases and the J gene end by 6 bases; junction bases not matched to a gene: 6. From germline, CDR1 is LGHNA and CDR2 YNFKEQ. The CDR3 consists of 14 residues. The CDR3 bases are TGTGCCAGCAGCCAAAAACTGGGACAGCATGGCTACACCTTC. The encoded protein is CASSQKLGQHGYTF.

In its sample, this clonotype was seen once. This CDR3 is missing its conserved last phenylalanine or tryptophan, likely due to a read error. V and J are TRBV4-3 and TRBJ2-5; D is ambiguous. V dropped 4 bases and J dropped 5 bases, with 17 bases sitting between them. The germline CDR1 and CDR2 sequences are LGHNA and YSLEER. The CDR3 extends over 15 amino acids. The CDR3 sequence is CASSPVALPWETQYS. In DNA form, the CDR3 reads TGCGCCAGCAGCCCTGTGGCACTACCGTGGGAGACCCAGTACTCC.

CDR3 DNA: TGCGCCAGCAGCCCGTCGGGGGGACTACCCCCCAATGAGCAGTTCTTC. Translated, it gives CASSPSGGLPPNEQFF. The chain uses TRBV5-1 and TRBJ2-1; 7 bases are shared with TRBD2. This CDR3 is 16 amino acids long. With V trimmed by 4 bases and J by 6 bases, 13 bases remained unmatched. In germline, CDR1 is SGHRS, CDR2 YFSETQ.

The V and J genes are TRBV4-1 and TRBJ1-4; D is possibly TRBD1 (6 bases). The germline V gene encodes CDR1 MGHRA and CDR2 YSYEKL. The CDR3 is made up of 16 amino acids. Trimming took 1 base from V and 6 from J, leaving 15 bases between them. CDR3: CASSQGTRGADEKLFF. In nucleotides, the CDR3 is TGCGCCAGCAGCCAAGGGACTCGGGGGGCTGATGAAAAACTGTTTTTT.

A word on this clonotype: A single base separates this from a much larger clone, so it may be a read error. The chain links TRBV12-5 to TRBJ2-1; TRBD1 matches 7 bases. CDR3 length: 18 amino acids. Germline V gene lookup returns CDR1 LGHNT and CDR2 FRNRAP. CDR3 DNA: TGTGTTAGTGGTTTGGTACGACAGGGACCCAGCTCCTACAATGAGCAGTTCTTC. As protein: CVSGLVRQGPSSYNEQFF. The full variable domain, with the rest looked up from reference TRBV12-5 and TRBJ2-1, is DARVTQTPRHKVTEMGQEVTMRCQPILGHNTVFWYRQTMMQGLELLAYFRNRAPLDDSGMPKDRFSAEMPDATLATLKIQPSEPRDSAVYFCVSGLVRQGPSSYNEQFFGPGTRLTVL.

This clonotype turned up a few times. The chain uses TRBV5-4 and TRBJ1-2, with D unresolved. The CDR3 contains 16 residues. Looked up from germline, CDR1 is SGHNT and CDR2 is YYREEE (reference sequence). Trimming removed 4 bases at V and 1 base at J, with 17 bases between. CDR3 bases: TGTGCCAGCAGCCGAGAGGCAGCCTTTAATAACTATGGCTACACCTTC. It yields the protein CASSREAAFNNYGYTF.

This clonotype was found a few times. This sequence joins TRBV5-1 and TRBJ2-4; D could derive from TRBD1 or TRBD2 (9 bases each). The germline V and J ends were trimmed by 2 bases and 2 bases, with 26 bases remaining between them. CDR1 is SGHRS and CDR2 is YFSETQ in the germline V gene. The CDR3 totals 20 residues. CDR3 amino acids: CASSFWTGEGTSSSKNIQYF. CDR3 coding DNA: TGCGCCAGCAGCTTTTGGACAGGGGAGGGGACTAGCTCGTCCAAAAACATTCAGTACTTC.

The V gene is TRBV10-3, the J gene TRBJ1-1; the match to TRBD1 covers 9 bases. The CDR3 spans 14 residues. V trimming: 8 bases; J trimming: 8 bases; junction bases outside the gene matches: 12. Germline loops: CDR1 ENHRY, CDR2 SYGVKD. CDR3 in amino acids: CAIGWDRAKGEAFF. The CDR3 DNA reads TGTGCCATCGGTTGGGACAGGGCGAAGGGGGAAGCTTTCTTT.

This clonotype was seen repeatedly, ten times or more. The genes are TRBV4-1 and TRBJ2-1; 10 bases are shared with TRBD2. The junction had 4 bases not matched to a gene; V was cut back by 4 bases and J by 1 base. Germline V gene lookup returns CDR1 MGHRA and CDR2 YSYEKL. The CDR3 runs 16 residues. CDR3 sequence: CASSRVLAGSYNEQFF. As DNA, the CDR3 is TGCGCCAGCAGCCGTGTACTAGCGGGGTCCTACAATGAGCAGTTCTTC.

On this clonotype: No conserved phenylalanine or tryptophan is present at the end of the CDR3, so a read error is the likely explanation. The chain couples TRBV12-3 or TRBV12-4 to TRBJ2-5; D is ambiguous. CDR3 length: 12 residues. V gave up 3 bases and J gave up 1 base, with 3 bases separating them. The CDR3 nucleotides read TGTGCCAGCAGTTTCACCCAAGAGACCCAGTACCTC. Encoded protein: CASSFTQETQYL.

Concerning this clonotype: A much larger clone differs from this one at a single base, so this may be a read error. This chain connects TRBV6-5 to TRBJ2-5; D unresolved. Germline CDR1 reads MNHEY; CDR2 reads SVGAGI. The CDR3 extends over 11 amino acids. Trimming stripped 8 bases from V and 5 bases from J, with 9 bases between. For the CDR3, the DNA is TGTGCCAGCGCCCACGAGGAGACCCAGTACTTC. Protein sequence: CASAHEETQYF.

Worth noting for this clonotype: At one end the junction does not follow the germline gene, possibly because of a read error. This rearrangement joins TRBV11-2 to TRBJ2-7; 8 nucleotides line up with TRBD1. The CDR3 contains 14 residues. The germline CDR1 and CDR2 sequences are SGHAT and FQNNGV. In nucleotides, the CDR3 is TGTGCCAGCAGTGACAGGGGAGGTTTCTACGAGAAGTATTTC. It codes for CASSDRGGFYEKYF.

This clonotype was seen a single time. This chain connects TRBV2 to TRBJ2-5; perhaps TRBD2 as D (7 bases). The CDR3 sequence is 14 residues long. V shed 6 bases and J shed 2 bases, with 13 bases lying between them. The V gene's germline CDR1 is SNHLY and CDR2 FYNNEI. CDR3 region: CASSKQGGQETQYF. In nucleotides, the CDR3 is TGTGCCAGCAGCAAACAGGGAGGGCAAGAGACCCAGTACTTC.

This clonotype has only a few counts. The chain employs TRBV28 and TRBJ1-5, with a weak D call TRBD1 (6 bases). Germline V gene sequence: CDR1 MDHEN, CDR2 SYDVKM. This CDR3 is 15 amino acids long. V was shortened by 2 bases and J by 3 bases, with 11 bases between the two germline ends. The DNA of the CDR3 is TGTGCCAGCAGTTTACCCAGGGGCAACAATCAGCCCCAGCATTTT. Its translation: CASSLPRGNNQPQHF. Supplemented by reference TRBV28 and TRBJ1-5, the full variable domain reads DVKVTQSSRYLVKRTGEKVFLECVQDMDHENMFWYRQDPGLGLRLIYFSYDVKMKEKGDIPEGYSVSREKKERFSLILESASTNQTSMYLCASSLPRGNNQPQHFGDGTRLSIL.

The chain joins TRBV11-2 to TRBJ2-3, with a tentative D call TRBD1 (5 bases). Trimming shortened V by 8 bases and J by 2 bases, and 14 bases separated the two germline ends. The CDR3 covers 14 residues. Germline V CDR1 and CDR2: SGHAT, FQNNGV. CDR3 protein: CASAQTVPTDTQYF. For the CDR3, the DNA is TGTGCCAGCGCCCAGACAGTACCCACAGATACGCAGTATTTT.

This chain uses TRBV6-1 with TRBJ2-5, with 13 bases fitting TRBD2. The trim removed 6 bases at V and 7 bases at J, leaving 8 bases unmatched. CDR1 and CDR2 from the germline V gene are MNHNS and SASEGT. The CDR3 is 15 amino acids. The CDR3 sequence: CASSGLAGVVGTQYF. For the CDR3, the DNA is TGTGCCAGCAGCGGACTAGCGGGAGTTGTAGGGACCCAGTACTTC.

This clonotype was recorded only once. The conserved phenylalanine or tryptophan is not found at the CDR3 terminus, so this likely reflects a read error. This chain connects TRBV5-1 to TRBJ1-6; D might be TRBD1 (6 bases). The CDR3 is made up of 14 amino acids. CDR1 is SGHRS, CDR2 YFSETQ, per germline. V gave up 7 bases and J gave up 7 bases, with 15 bases separating them. CDR3 loop: CASRREGGNSPLHI. CDR3 DNA: TGCGCCAGCCGCCGTGAAGGGGGGAATTCACCCCTCCACATT.

For this clonotype: This may stem from a read error, because a much larger clone lies one nucleotide away. This chain connects TRBV6-5 to TRBJ2-7; 10 bases fit TRBD1. The CDR3 contains 16 residues. From germline, CDR1 is MNHEY and CDR2 SVGAGI. The CDR3 DNA reads as TGTGCCCGCAGACTTCTACCGGGACAGGGGAGGAACGAGCAGTACTTC. Amino acids: CARRLLPGQGRNEQYF.

The genes are TRBV5-6 and TRBJ2-3, with D perhaps TRBD2 (5 bases). V dropped 1 base and J dropped 2 bases, with 14 bases sitting between them. Germline V lookup: CDR1 SGHDT, CDR2 YYEEEE. The CDR3 length is 16 residues. CDR3 nucleotide sequence: TGTGCCAGCAGCTTGTTCTCTAGAGGACTCACAGATACGCAGTATTTT. Its protein product is CASSLFSRGLTDTQYF.

A word on this clonotype: A read error may be the cause here, since a much bigger clone is one base away. The chain is built from TRBV12-3 or TRBV12-4 and TRBJ2-2, with 10 bases aligning to TRBD1. V dropped 6 bases and J dropped 7; count of bases not matched to a gene: 8. There are 15 residues in the CDR3. The CDR3 DNA reads as TGTGCCAGCAGGACAGGGGGCTCGAGCATCGGGGAGCTGTTTTTT. It codes for CASRTGGSSIGELFF.

This clonotype was seen many times. The V gene is TRBV11-2, the J gene TRBJ2-2; D assignment may be TRBD1 or TRBD2 (5 bases each). The CDR3 spans 14 residues. V lost 7 bases and J 4 bases, leaving 13 bases between the germline ends. CDR1 and CDR2 from the germline V gene are SGHAT and FQNNGV. The CDR3 DNA reads TGTGCCAGCACCCTAGAGGGACGCACCGGGGAGCTGTTTTTT. Translation: CASTLEGRTGELFF. The whole variable domain, remainder taken from reference TRBV11-2 and TRBJ2-2, is EAGVAQSPRYKIIEKRQSVAFWCNPISGHATLYWYQQILGQGPKLLIQFQNNGVVDDSQLPKDRFSAERLKGVDSTLKIQPAKLEDSAVYLCASTLEGRTGELFFGEGSRLTVL.

As regards this clonotype: Compared with germline, one end of the junction differs, possibly owing to a read error. The CDR3 is CASGLERTEAIF. In DNA, the CDR3 is TGTGCCAGCGGCTTAGAGCGCACTGAAGCTATCTTT. This chain links TRBV11-2 with TRBJ1-1; D gene uncertain. The CDR3 totals 12 residues. Germline V gene data show CDR1 as SGHAT and CDR2 as FQNNGV.

This clonotype was seen at least ten times. The gene calls are TRBV6-5 and TRBJ2-7; 9 positions match TRBD1. The CDR3 length is 15 residues. Unmatched junction bases numbered 8, after V lost 6 bases and J lost 2 bases. Germline CDR1 reads MNHEY; CDR2 reads SVGAGI. The CDR3 protein is CASSLGTGSAYEQYF. As DNA, the CDR3 is TGTGCCAGCAGCCTCGGGACAGGGAGTGCCTACGAGCAGTACTTC.

Concerning this clonotype: An end of the junction does not agree with germline; a read error may underlie this. The chain combines TRBV11-1 with TRBJ2-1; D is unresolved. CDR3 length: 14 residues. The germline CDR1 and CDR2 sequences are SGHAT and FQDESV (reference sequence). CDR3 region: CASRPTAEDNEQLF. CDR3 DNA sequence: TGTGCCAGCAGACCTACCGCGGAAGACAATGAGCAGCTCTTC.